This T cell receptor (beta chain) was sequenced for a study of low-dose radiotherapy and immunotherapy resistance in tumors. About the research overall: Participants in Cohort 2 were given 1 Gy per fraction every two weeks, for 13 Gy over 26 weeks. Every two weeks, the protocol called for intravenous cyclophosphamide at 200 mg/m2. It was given one day before each radiation and immunotherapy administration.

There are 14 residues in the CDR3. V lost 1 base and J lost 1, with 9 bases in between. The germline V gene encodes CDR1 SGHNT and CDR2 YYREEE (reference sequence). With TRAV- and TRBV-specific primers, first-strand cDNA was made, covering the alpha and beta chains. With a V-primer adapter and a constant-region primer, TCRs were amplified for roughly 18 PCR cycles. Each CDR3 protein is one row after TCRdb ran MiXCR on the reads. The repertoire consists of approximately 90,000 distinct CDR3 sequences, with roughly a sixth occurring once and the leading ten covering 2.5% to 3%. Time point noted: before trial treatment.

The chain couples TRBV5-4 to TRBJ2-7; no clear D gene. This TCR came from a male donor with prostate cancer. This specimen was PBMCs, taken before treatment. The CDR3 DNA reads TGTGCCAGCAGCTTGTCGGCGGCTTCCTACGAGCAGTACTTC. It codes for CASSLSAASYEQYF.